The clone carrying this T cell receptor (beta chain) was counted between two and nine times. Data came from immunoSEQ multiplex PCR; TCRdb stores just in-frame clones and leaves some out. The sample consists of about 30,000 clones, approximately 80% of them appearing once. These data originate in a study of blood T cell repertoires in COVID-19. Study background: Specimens from acute and convalescent COVID-19 originated in the United States, Italy and Spain.

Germline CDR1 and CDR2: SGHVS and FQNEAQ. The CDR3 spans 16 residues. Losses at the gene ends were 0 bases for V and 5 bases for J; bases not matched to a gene: 5. V gene TRBV7-8 combines with J gene TRBJ2-2; TRBD1 agrees at 8 bases. This clonotype was sampled from a woman aged 65 to 85 with acute or convalescent COVID-19. Sequencing was done on a sample of peripheral blood. CDR3 sequence: CASSLAGQGNTGELFF. CDR3 bases: TGTGCCAGCAGCTTAGCAGGACAGGGAAATACCGGGGAGCTGTTTTTT.